Included here is one TCR beta chain sequence, with context. This clone counts as medium-sized (0.01 to 0.1%). Its specific antigen is unknown. Qualities for individual bases were not recorded, and no much larger clone is one base off. The entry originates in a study of PD-L1 blockade in urothelial cancer (TCRdb year 2017). For the wider study: Therapy was started in the mid-2010s for all patients, and atezolizumab 1,200 mg was administered intravenously every 3 weeks. About 85% of the roughly 29 patients were identified as males with urothelial cancer of bladder origin, and a prior smoking history was reported by 18 of 29 patients. Patients had an ECOG performance status of 0 or 1 and had received between 0 and 3 prior chemotherapy regimens. Blood samples were analyzed at 3 weeks after treatment start (second dose) and at 6 weeks after treatment start. Blood samples gave median yields of around 140,000 T cells and tens of thousands of unique TCRs, along with a median clonality of around 0.075. The study was an exploratory multi-omic analysis of somatic, immune and clinical correlates of response to PD-L1 blockade with atezolizumab in urothelial cancer. Pretreatment tumor samples, along with matched peripheral blood collected serially before and after atezolizumab treatment, underwent TCR sequencing. Durable clinical benefit was defined as a progression-free survival longer than 6 months, and TCR features were additionally tested against progression-free survival and overall survival. In the same patients who had TCR sequencing, pretreatment tumors also underwent whole exome sequencing and RNA sequencing. Nine patients reached durable clinical benefit, while 20 patients did not. Twenty-nine patients had pretreatment blood TCR-seq, some 24 had at least one posttreatment blood collection, and some 24 had tumor TCR-seq.

What the authors observed across the whole study: Small sample size (n of about 30) and many exploratory analyses mean the results are intended to be hypothesis-generating. Patients with durable benefit showed greater expansion of tumor-associated TCR clones in peripheral blood 3 weeks after starting treatment (n ≈ 20, p = 0.022). A pretreatment peripheral blood TCR clonality below the median was linked to improved progression-free and overall survival.

A total of 25 to 30 patients with locally advanced or metastatic urothelial carcinoma, treated at Memorial Sloan Kettering on a trial protocol, made up the cohort. Peripheral blood mononuclear cells were collected pretreatment and during treatment, with between 1 and 8 total time points obtained per patient. The Qiagen DNeasy Blood extraction kit was used to purify genomic DNA from total PBMCs and tumor samples. PBMCs were collected pretreatment and during treatment, and were isolated and stored as previously described. The CDR3 starts with the cysteine, ends with the phenylalanine, and has 13 residues. The entry retains the CDR3 DNA only, 39 bases that are in frame from base 1. From the germline V gene, CDR1 is SGHDN and CDR2 is FVKESK. Cut back by 1 base and 9 bases, the V and J ends lie 10 bases apart. Synthetic TCR analog templates were spiked into each PCR to estimate absolute template abundance from read counts. Using the immunoSEQ assay, TCRbeta CDR3 regions were amplified from genomic DNA with bias-controlled V and J gene primers. Sequencing of rearranged TCRbeta segments was done at approximately 20X coverage. The published analysis was carried out like this. Sequencing errors were corrected by clustering and CDR3s were annotated against IMGT to assign V, D and J genes. Out-of-frame and stop-codon sequences were excluded, and only productive TCRbeta rearrangements were used in downstream analyses. Clonality was calculated as one minus the Shannon entropy normalized by the log of the number of unique productive sequences. Fisher's exact test with Benjamini-Hochberg correction, using a cutoff of adjusted p below 0.01, was how clones that differed between time points or between blood and tumor were identified. What TCRdb holds here is the immuneACCESS table cut down to in-frame rearrangements. Part of the clones is not present; checked against another copy, under half of the missing clones reflect an unresolved V gene, and the others are unexplained. V, J and clone size are those of that table, while D and trimming were read from the DNA. For this sample the table gives some 60,000 clones, of which 86% were detected only once. The biggest ten clones account for under 3% of the sample.

This receptor chain uses TRBV14 and TRBJ1-5; no D gene can be assigned with confidence. The sequence derives from a man between 45 and 60 years old with urothelial cancer. Sample: PBMCs, taken around atezolizumab (anti-PD-L1) treatment. The CDR3 region has the sequence CASSQGFSGPQHF. The nucleotides are TGTGCCAGCAGCCAAGGGTTCAGTGGGCCCCAGCATTTT.